This T cell receptor (beta chain) was sequenced in a study of shared clonotypes between healthy human individuals. Donors, healthy HIV-negative adults, lacked recent acute infections or vaccinations. Germline V CDR1 and CDR2: SNHLY, FYNNEI. V shed 6 bases and J shed 4 bases, with 15 bases lying between them. CDR3 length equals 14 residues. The repertoire was sequenced with immunoSEQ multiplex PCR; TCRdb's copy has only in-frame clones and lacks some. This sample has about 1 million clones; around 74% occur once, and the top ten carry 1.4% to 1.5%. Sequenced: memory CD4+ T cells sorted from blood. The sample's subset: CD45RA-negative fraction. The chain employs TRBV2 and TRBJ2-5; D may correspond to TRBD1 or TRBD2 (5 bases each). The source of this sequence is a man aged 18 to 29 in good health. The DNA for the CDR3 is TGTGCCAGCAGGGGTTCAGGGAGTCCAGAGACCCAGTACTTC. The encoded protein is CASRGSGSPETQYF. The full variable domain, in which reference TRBV2 and TRBJ2-5 provide the parts outside the CDR3, is EPEVTQTPSHQVTQMGQEVILRCVPISNHLYFYWYRQILGQKVEFLVSFYNNEISEKSEIFDDQFSVERPDGSNFTLKIRSTKLEDSAMYFCASRGSGSPETQYFGPGTRLLVL.